A single sample is the source of the 25 T cell receptor beta chains below, sequenced in a study of T-cell reconstitution after alpha-beta-depleted transplantation in children. Preparation of the TCRbeta library involved a method that used unique molecular identifiers. One entry per CDR3 protein, called by TCRdb with MiXCR from the PCR reads. The sample contains approximately 350,000 distinct CDR3 sequences, less than 15% of which appear only once. Sequencing was performed on PBMCs, taken from the stem cell graft. The receptors stem from a human donor who donated a stem cell graft to a child with Fanconi anemia.

The table lists this clonotype with many counts. The chain couples TRBV12-3 or TRBV12-4 to TRBJ2-1; TRBD2 aligns across 9 bases. This CDR3 has 15 residues. The V gene end was trimmed by 5 bases and the J gene end by 10 bases; junction bases not matched to a gene: 12. The CDR3 DNA is TGTGCCAGCAGTCCGACTAGCGGATTCTTTGACGAGCAGTTCTTC. It codes for CASSPTSGFFDEQFF.

This clonotype has at least ten counts. The junction departs from the called germline gene at one end, perhaps through a read error. V usage is TRBV20-1 and J usage is TRBJ2-5, with D possibly being TRBD1 (5 bases). The CDR3 totals 16 residues. Germline CDR1 reads DFQATT; CDR2 reads SNEGSKA (reference sequence). CDR3 amino acids: CSGRRSYVTDQETQYF. CDR3 DNA: TGCAGTGGTAGACGGAGCTATGTGACAGACCAAGAGACCCAGTACTTC.

This clonotype appeared a few times. V usage is TRBV27 and J usage is TRBJ2-3; D is undetermined. V shed 3 bases and J shed 1 base, with 5 bases lying between them. CDR3 length: 13 amino acids. Germline loops: CDR1 MNHEY, CDR2 SMNVEV (reference sequence). The CDR3, as DNA: TGTGCCAGCAGTTTCAAACGCACAGATACGCAGTATTTT. Its protein is CASSFKRTDTQYF.

In this sample, this clonotype turned up a few times. The chain combines TRBV4-3 with TRBJ1-2; perhaps TRBD1 as D (6 bases). V lost 8 bases and J 4 bases, leaving 20 bases between the germline ends. Germline CDR1 reads LGHNA; CDR2 reads YSLEER. The CDR3 extends over 15 amino acids. In DNA form, the CDR3 reads TGCGCCAGCTCCCCAACAGGGCGAACAAGCTATGGCTACACCTTC. Translation: CASSPTGRTSYGYTF.

On this clonotype: Since a much larger clone is just one base distant, this may be a read error. The chain carries TRBV20-1 and TRBJ2-1; 9 bases map to TRBD2. Trimming cost V 5 bases and J 8 bases; bases outside gene matches: 10. Germline V CDR1 and CDR2: DFQATT, SNEGSKA (reference sequence). The CDR3 has 14 residues. CDR3 DNA sequence: TGCAGTGCTGGGGGCGGCGGGGGGGCCGATGAGCAGTTCTTC. Residues: CSAGGGGGADEQFF.

This clonotype was seen more than once but under ten times. The chain uses TRBV10-3 and TRBJ1-2; D is uncertain. The germline CDR1 and CDR2 sequences are ENHRY and SYGVKD. The V gene lost 4 bases and the J gene lost 3 bases, with 9 bases spanning the gap. CDR3 size: 13 residues. This chain's CDR3 is CAISAQTYYGYTF. CDR3 sequence (DNA): TGTGCCATCAGTGCACAGACCTACTATGGCTACACCTTC.

This clonotype was observed many times. The V call is TRBV30, the J call TRBJ2-7; 8 positions agree with TRBD2. J lost 7 bases, V lost 1 base, and 6 bases had no gene match. The CDR3 length is 13 residues. CDR1 is GTSNPN and CDR2 is SVGIG in the germline V gene (reference sequence). The CDR3 reads CAWSAGGVREQYF. Here the CDR3 DNA reads TGTGCCTGGAGTGCCGGGGGGGTGAGAGAGCAGTACTTC.

This chain joins TRBV20-1 and TRBJ2-3; D is possibly TRBD2 (5 bases). CDR3 length equals 16 residues. The V end lost 5 bases, the J end lost 5 bases, and 23 bases lay between the germline ends. CDR1 is DFQATT, CDR2 SNEGSKA, per germline (reference sequence). Written as DNA, the CDR3 is TGCAGTGCTGATGTGCCACTTGCGGACCGGGGAGATACGCAGTATTTT. It codes for CSADVPLADRGDTQYF.

This chain connects TRBV18 to TRBJ2-7; 7 bases align to TRBD1. The CDR3 runs to 16 residues. Germline CDR1 reads KGHSH; CDR2 reads LQKENI. The junction had 16 bases not matched to a gene; V was cut back by 6 bases and J by 5 bases. Here the CDR3 reads CASSRDRAQGINEQYV. The DNA for the CDR3 is TGTGCCAGCTCCCGCGACAGGGCCCAGGGTATTAACGAGCAGTACGTC.

Ten or more counts support this clonotype. The J gene is TRBJ1-5, the V gene TRBV24-1; D possibly corresponds to TRBD1 (5 bases). Germline V gives CDR1 KGHDR, CDR2 SFDVKD. CDR3 length: 17 amino acids. V was trimmed by 12 bases and J by 5 bases, leaving 28 bases between them. The CDR3 loop reads CAFGEGSGGTVDQPQHF. The CDR3 region has the DNA TGTGCCTTCGGGGAGGGGTCTGGAGGAACGGTGGATCAGCCCCAGCATTTT.

This clonotype was seen more than once but under ten times. The CDR3 DNA sequence: TGTGCCAGCAATTCTCAAGGGGGGTTCCTGACAGATACGCAGTATTTT. It translates to CASNSQGGFLTDTQYF. The chain recombines TRBV12-3 or TRBV12-4 with TRBJ2-3, with D perhaps assigned TRBD1 or TRBD2 (6 bases each). CDR3 length equals 16 residues. Trimming took 7 bases from V and 3 from J, leaving 20 bases between them.

This chain uses TRBV5-1 with TRBJ1-1; 7 bases fit TRBD1. With 7 bases clipped from V and 5 bases from J, the junction kept 11 bases outside the gene matches. The CDR3 contains 14 residues. Germline V gene sequence: CDR1 SGHRS, CDR2 YFSETQ. In nucleotides, the CDR3 is TGCGCCAGCTGCACCGGGACAGAAGGGACTGAAGCTTTCTTT. As protein: CASCTGTEGTEAFF.

This clonotype was counted many times. J is TRBJ2-6 and V is TRBV5-4, with D unclear. V was cut by 1 base and J by 0 bases, with 8 bases left in between. The V gene's germline CDR1 is SGHNT and CDR2 YYREEE (reference sequence). This CDR3 spans 16 amino acids. The CDR3 DNA is TGTGCCAGCAGCTTGATGAAGAACTCTGGGGCCAACGTCCTGACTTTC. Encoded protein: CASSLMKNSGANVLTF.

The gene calls are TRBV6-4 and TRBJ2-3, with D possibly being TRBD1 or TRBD2 (6 bases each). CDR3 length: 15 residues. CDR1 is MRHNA and CDR2 is SNTAGT in the germline V gene. With 11 bases removed from V and 3 bases from J, the gap between germline ends came to 21 bases. The CDR3 nucleotides read TGTGCCTCAAGCCGGGATGGAGGGACAACAGATACGCAGTATTTT. Translation gives CASSRDGGTTDTQYF.

This clonotype was observed a handful of times. V usage is TRBV15 and J usage is TRBJ2-3; tentatively, D is TRBD2 (5 bases). Trimming stripped 1 base from V and 6 bases from J, with 14 bases between. The CDR3 runs 15 residues. Germline values: CDR1 LNHNV, CDR2 YYDKDF (reference sequence). The CDR3 coding sequence is TGTGCCACCAGCAGAGCTAGTAGCGCGCGCGATACGCAGTATTTT. Translated: CATSRASSARDTQYF.

There are a few counts of this clonotype. This chain connects TRBV15 to TRBJ2-3; a possible D gene is TRBD2 (5 bases). V gave up 4 bases and J gave up 5 bases, with 19 bases separating them. CDR3 length: 16 amino acids. Germline CDR1 and CDR2: LNHNV and YYDKDF (reference sequence). The CDR3 loop reads CATSNLSYGVEDTQYF. CDR3 nucleotides: TGTGCCACCAGCAACCTTTCATACGGGGTTGAAGATACGCAGTATTTT.

This clonotype was picked up a small number of times. The chain is built from TRBV12-3 or TRBV12-4 and TRBJ1-1; 7 bases match TRBD1. Trimming cost V 3 bases and J 8 bases; bases outside gene matches: 3. This CDR3 is built from 12 residues. In DNA form, the CDR3 reads TGTGCCAGCAGTTTGAGGACAGGAGAAGCTTTCTTT. Amino acid sequence: CASSLRTGEAFF.

This clonotype was seen repeatedly, ten times or more. The chain combines TRBV29-1 with TRBJ2-1, with TRBD1 matching 9 bases. CDR1 is SQVTM and CDR2 is ANQGSEA in the germline V gene. This CDR3 contains 14 residues. Losses at the gene ends were 5 bases for V and 3 bases for J; bases not matched to a gene: 5. CDR3 sequence reads: CSVLRDRDYNEQFF. The CDR3 nucleotides read TGCAGCGTTCTACGGGACAGGGACTACAATGAGCAGTTCTTC.

DNA for the CDR3: TGCGCCAGCAGCCAAGATTTAGAAAGGGGCACAGATACGCAGTATTTT. Residues: CASSQDLERGTDTQYF. This chain connects TRBV4-3 to TRBJ2-3; D is undetermined. There are 16 residues in the CDR3. Trimming took off 0 bases at V and 1 base at J, with 11 bases between the two ends. The germline CDR1 and CDR2 sequences are LGHNA and YSLEER.

This clonotype was seen a handful of times. The rearrangement links TRBV4-3 to TRBJ2-2; D perhaps matches TRBD1 (5 bases). Trimming removed 6 bases at V and 6 bases at J, with 20 bases between. The germline V gene has CDR1 LGHNA and CDR2 YSLEER. The CDR3 covers 16 residues. In nucleotides, the CDR3 is TGCGCCAGCAGGATAAGACAGTCTCCGTCGTCCGGGGAGCTGTTTTTT. This sequence encodes CASRIRQSPSSGELFF.

This clonotype occurred a few times. The V call is TRBV13, the J call TRBJ2-7, with no clear D. Germline assignment: CDR1 PRHDT and CDR2 FYEKMQ (reference sequence). The V gene lost 3 bases and the J gene lost 4 bases, with 10 bases spanning the gap. The CDR3 extends over 13 amino acids. CDR3 DNA sequence: TGTGCCAGCAGCTTGGGGTTGGAATACGAGCAGTACGTC. Translated, it gives CASSLGLEYEQYV.

The chain is built from TRBV2 and TRBJ2-7; D unresolved. The CDR3 spans 11 residues. Trimming shortened V by 5 bases and J by 6 bases, and 8 bases separated the two germline ends. CDR1 and CDR2 from the germline V gene are SNHLY and FYNNEI. This chain's CDR3 is CASSTVGEQYF. DNA of the CDR3: TGTGCCAGCAGTACAGTCGGCGAGCAGTACTTC.

The gene calls are TRBV5-1 and TRBJ1-1; TRBD1 is a possible D gene (5 bases). The germline V gene has CDR1 SGHRS and CDR2 YFSETQ. V lost 3 bases, J lost 4 bases, and 16 bases lay in between. The CDR3 loop spans 15 amino acids. The CDR3 DNA follows: TGCGCCAGCAGCTCCAAGGGAGGGGCGGGCACTGAAGCTTTCTTT. It codes for CASSSKGGAGTEAFF. Full variable domain (missing parts from reference TRBV5-1 and TRBJ1-1): KAGVTQTPRYLIKTRGQQVTLSCSPISGHRSVSWYQQTPGQGLQFLFEYFSETQRNKGNFPGRFSGRQFSNSRSEMNVSTLELGDSALYLCASSSKGGAGTEAFFGQGTRLTVV.

In this sample, this clonotype turned up a few times. The chain has TRBV6-2 or TRBV6-3 and TRBJ1-1; D unclear. Per germline, CDR1 MNHEY and CDR2 SVGEGT. V lost 0 bases and J 5 bases, leaving 13 bases between the germline ends. The CDR3 length is 15 residues. The CDR3 DNA is TGTGCCAGCAGTTACTCCCCGGGAGCCCTAACTGAAGCTTTCTTT. Amino acids: CASSYSPGALTEAFF.

The chain couples TRBV20-1 to TRBJ2-3; D is undetermined. This CDR3 has 12 amino acids. V was pared by 1 base and J by 6 bases, with 8 bases between. CDR1 and CDR2 (germline): DFQATT, SNEGSKA (reference sequence). The CDR3 spells CSARAPRDTQYF. CDR3 in DNA: TGCAGTGCTAGAGCGCCCCGGGATACGCAGTATTTT.